This T cell receptor beta chain was identified during a study of blood T cell repertoires in COVID-19. On the study more broadly: Donors in the United States, Italy and Spain gave samples during acute or convalescent COVID-19. The analysed material was cDNA or gDNA that came from T cells, B-cell-depleted T cells, or PBMCs.

Clones were read by immunoSEQ multiplex PCR, and TCRdb kept only the in-frame ones, dropping some. Of more than 120,000 clones listed, 87% are singletons. This TCR was recovered from a woman aged 50 to 60 with acute or convalescent COVID-19. Sequenced input: peripheral blood.

The CDR3 protein is CASRPSGLYGYTF. CDR3 DNA: TGTGCCAGCAGGCCCTCCGGACTTTATGGCTACACCTTC. V and J are TRBV27 and TRBJ1-2; D uncertain. Trimming stripped 6 bases from V and 5 bases from J, with 13 bases between. From germline, CDR1 is MNHEY and CDR2 SMNVEV (reference sequence). The CDR3 is made up of 13 amino acids.